The clone carrying this T cell receptor (beta chain) is medium-sized by share. Its antigen remains unknown. Whole-study results and caveats: The larger-cohort validation was restricted to a single TCR beta V-J rearrangement rather than whole repertoires. In terms of TCR gene usage, tumor memory CD4+ T cells clustered together with blood and lymph node memory CD4+ cells, as well as with lymph node naive CD4+ cells.

Treg sorting used a CD4+CD25+CD127-/low gate. Germline V gene data show CDR1 as MNHEY and CDR2 as SMNVEV (reference sequence). The V and J ends lost 2 bases and 2 bases respectively, with 7 bases between them. The length of the CDR3 is 13 residues. Semi-nested PCR with Nested Universal Primer A followed constant-region reverse priming of full-length variable regions. TCRdb re-called the 5' RACE reads with MiXCR, one entry per CDR3 protein. The sample contains more than 8,000 distinct CDR3 sequences, about a quarter of which appear only once. The chain combines TRBV27 with TRBJ2-7, with TRBD1 as a possible D gene (6 bases). The sample consisted of Tregs sorted from blood. This clonotype was sampled from a female donor with breast cancer. CDR3 sequence: CASSLQGTYEQYF. The CDR3 nucleotides read TGTGCCAGCAGTTTACAGGGGACCTACGAGCAGTACTTC.